The present entry profiles one TCR beta chain with its context. This record belongs to a study of blood T cell repertoires in COVID-19. As for the study in general: Nucleic acid was either cDNA or gDNA, and it came from T cells, B-cell-depleted T cells, or PBMCs.

Authors' data handling: By means of reference gene primer amplification, nucleated cell counts were estimated. Profiling relied on immunoSEQ multiplex PCR, and the TCRdb table lists in-frame clones only, not all of them. The V and J calls and clone size come from that table; D and trimming were worked out from the DNA. The sample contains approximately 170,000 clones, roughly four fifths of which appear only once. This TCR was sampled from a man aged 65 to 85 who had recovered from COVID-19. Input material: peripheral blood.

DNA of the CDR3: TGTGCCAGCAGCCAAAGGACAGGGTCTGGGCAGTACTTC. Protein sequence: CASSQRTGSGQYF. This sequence joins TRBV3-1 (or the pseudogene TRBV3-2) and TRBJ2-7, with 8 bases that match TRBD1. V was clipped by 2 bases and J by 9 bases; unmatched bases: 6. CDR1 is LGHDT, CDR2 YNNKEL, per germline (reference sequence). CDR3 size: 13 residues.